A selection of T cell receptor beta chains follows, all from one sample in a study of Ad26.COV2.S vaccination and SARS-CoV-2 variants. Assay: immunoSEQ multiplex PCR; the TCRdb copy retains only in-frame clones and omits some. Counted here are about 350,000 clones, about nine tenths occurring once; the ten biggest clones make up roughly 3.1%. Sequenced material: peripheral blood, taken in a trial of Ad26.COV2.S vaccine versus placebo. The receptors were sampled from a person between 18 and 60 years old who received the Ad26.COV2.S COVID-19 vaccine or a placebo. The CDR3 runs from the conserved cysteine through the conserved F or W. A D gene is named only where the DNA matches it firmly. Size tells how often a clone was seen (once, few, many) or the class of an expanded clone, and some rows leave it out.

>15|TRBJ2-2|TRBD1|TRBV7-3|-
TGTGCCAGCAGCCTTGGGACAGGGCGAACCGGGGAGCTGTTTTTT
CASSLGTGRTGELFF
>13|TRBJ1-5|-|TRBV24-1|-
TGTGCCACCAGTGATTTTAGAGGTCAGCCCCAGCATTTT
CATSDFRGQPQHF
>16|TRBJ2-7|TRBD1|TRBV2|-
TGTGCCAGCAGGAAAACGCACCGGGACAGCGCCTACGAGCAGTACTTC
CASRKTHRDSAYEQYF
>14|TRBJ1-1|-|TRBV5-8|-
TGTGCCAGCAGCTTGGAAGGGCGGAACACTGAAGCTTTCTTT
CASSLEGRNTEAFF
>16|TRBJ1-2|TRBD1|TRBV7-7|few
TGTGCTAGCAGCCCGGGGGGTCCTGGGACAGACTATGGCTACACCTTC
CASSPGGPGTDYGYTF
>13|TRBJ2-5|TRBD1|TRBV29-1|-
TGCAGCGTAGGGACAGGGAGGGCGGGGACCCAGTACTTC
CSVGTGRAGTQYF
>15|TRBJ2-1|TRBD2|TRBV3-1/TRBV3-2|-
TGTGCCAGCAGCAAACTAGCGGGGGGCTACAATGAGCAGTTCTTC
CASSKLAGGYNEQFF
>12|TRBJ1-2|TRBD1|TRBV10-3|-
TGTGCCAGCACAGGGGATCTGGATGGCTACACCTTC
CASTGDLDGYTF
>12|TRBJ1-2|-|TRBV6-2/TRBV6-3|-
TGTGCCAGCAGTTATTCTTCCGGGGGCTACACCTTC
CASSYSSGGYTF
>15|TRBJ2-1|TRBD2|TRBV27|-
TGTGCCAGCAGTACCGGGGAGGGTTCCTACAATGAGCAGTTCTTC
CASSTGEGSYNEQFF
>13|TRBJ1-1|-|TRBV7-3|few
TGTGCCAGCAGCTCTCAGACGAACACTGAAGCTTTCTTT
CASSSQTNTEAFF
>14|TRBJ2-1|-|TRBV27|-
TGTGCCAGCAGTTTATCACGTAGCGCGAATGAGCAGTTCTTC
CASSLSRSANEQFF
>14|TRBJ1-1|-|TRBV30|-
TGTGCCTGGAGTGTACGACAGATGAACACTGAAGCTTTCTTT
CAWSVRQMNTEAFF
>15|TRBJ2-2|TRBD1|TRBV5-4|-
TGTGCCAGCAAGCCGGGACAGCGAAACACCGGGGAGCTGTTTTTT
CASKPGQRNTGELFF
>15|TRBJ2-1|-|TRBV6-2/TRBV6-3|-
TGTGCCAGCAGCCCGAGGGGGACCCCGTACAATGAGCAGTTCTTC
CASSPRGTPYNEQFF
>13|TRBJ1-2|-|TRBV5-6|-
TGTGCCAGCAGCTTGGAGCCAGGGGATGGCTACACCTTC
CASSLEPGDGYTF
>16|TRBJ2-2|-|TRBV9|-
TGTGCCAGCAGCGTAGGATTGCGGGGGAACACCGGGGAGCTGTTTTTT
CASSVGLRGNTGELFF